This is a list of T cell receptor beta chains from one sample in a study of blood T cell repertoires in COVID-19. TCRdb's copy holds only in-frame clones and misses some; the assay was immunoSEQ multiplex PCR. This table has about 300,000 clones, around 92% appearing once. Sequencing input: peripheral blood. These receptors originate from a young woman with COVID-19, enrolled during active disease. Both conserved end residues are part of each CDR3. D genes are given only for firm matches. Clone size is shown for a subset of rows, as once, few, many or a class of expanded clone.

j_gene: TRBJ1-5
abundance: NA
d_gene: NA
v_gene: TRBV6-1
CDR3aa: CASSELGAYSNQPQHF
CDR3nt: TGTGCCAGCAGTGAATTAGGAGCGTATAGCAATCAGCCCCAGCATTTT

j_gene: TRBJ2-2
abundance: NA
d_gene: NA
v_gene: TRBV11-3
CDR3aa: CASSPGSGELFF
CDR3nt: TGTGCCAGCAGCCCCGGGTCCGGGGAGCTGTTTTTT

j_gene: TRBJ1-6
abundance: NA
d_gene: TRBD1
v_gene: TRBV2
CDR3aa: CASRPGGRNRGSPLHF
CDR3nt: TGTGCCAGCAGGCCAGGGGGCCGGAACCGGGGCTCACCCCTCCACTTT

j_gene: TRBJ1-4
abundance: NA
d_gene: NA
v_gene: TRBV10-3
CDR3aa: CAISEPRNEKLFF
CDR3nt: TGTGCCATCAGTGAGCCGAGGAATGAAAAACTGTTTTTT

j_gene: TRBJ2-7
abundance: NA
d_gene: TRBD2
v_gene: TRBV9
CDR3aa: CASSPGLAGGIAEQYF
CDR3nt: TGTGCCAGCAGCCCCGGACTAGCGGGGGGGATCGCCGAGCAGTACTTC

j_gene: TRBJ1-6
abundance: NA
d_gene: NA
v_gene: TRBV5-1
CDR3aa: CASSSQPGHENSPLHF
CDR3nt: TGCGCCAGCAGCTCTCAACCGGGACACGAAAATTCACCCCTCCACTTT

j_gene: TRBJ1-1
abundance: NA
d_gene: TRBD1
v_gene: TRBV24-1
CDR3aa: CATSDSRTGVTEAFF
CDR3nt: TGTGCCACCAGTGATTCCCGGACAGGGGTGACTGAAGCTTTCTTT

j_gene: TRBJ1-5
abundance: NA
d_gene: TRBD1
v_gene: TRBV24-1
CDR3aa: CATSGQGNQPQHF
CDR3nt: TGTGCCACCTCTGGACAGGGCAATCAGCCCCAGCATTTT

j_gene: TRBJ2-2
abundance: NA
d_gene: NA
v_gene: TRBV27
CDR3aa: CASSLRREGTGELFF
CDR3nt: TGTGCCAGCAGTTTAAGGAGGGAAGGAACCGGGGAGCTGTTTTTT

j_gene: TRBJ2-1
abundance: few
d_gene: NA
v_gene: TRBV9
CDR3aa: CASSALTGNNEQFF
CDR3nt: TGTGCCAGCAGCGCTCTAACCGGGAACAATGAGCAGTTCTTC

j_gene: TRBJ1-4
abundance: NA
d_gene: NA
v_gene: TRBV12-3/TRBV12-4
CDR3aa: CASGPQNEKLFF
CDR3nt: TGTGCCAGCGGGCCGCAAAATGAAAAACTGTTTTTT

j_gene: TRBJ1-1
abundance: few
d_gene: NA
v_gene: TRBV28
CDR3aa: CASLPSQGYNTEAFF
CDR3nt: TGTGCCAGCCTTCCCTCTCAGGGGTATAACACTGAAGCTTTCTTT

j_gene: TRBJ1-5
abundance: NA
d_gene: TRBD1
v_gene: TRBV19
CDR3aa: CASSRRTGGDQPQHF
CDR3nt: TGTGCCAGTAGTAGAAGGACAGGGGGAGATCAGCCCCAGCATTTT

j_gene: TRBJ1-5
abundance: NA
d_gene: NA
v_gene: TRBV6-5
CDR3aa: CASSRGRDQPQHF
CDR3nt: TGTGCCAGCAGCAGGGGTCGGGACCAGCCCCAGCATTTT

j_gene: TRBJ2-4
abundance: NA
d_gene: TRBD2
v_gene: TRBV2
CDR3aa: CASRNPGTSGAKNIQYF
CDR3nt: TGTGCCAGCAGAAACCCCGGGACTAGCGGTGCCAAAAACATTCAGTACTTC

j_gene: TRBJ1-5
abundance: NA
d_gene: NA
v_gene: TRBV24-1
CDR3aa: CATRAGGLSNQPQHF
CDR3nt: TGTGCCACCAGGGCGGGGGGCCTAAGCAATCAGCCCCAGCATTTT

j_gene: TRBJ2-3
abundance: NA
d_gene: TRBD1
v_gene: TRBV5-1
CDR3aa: CASSWGQGAKDTQYF
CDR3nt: TGCGCCAGCAGCTGGGGACAGGGGGCAAAAGATACGCAGTATTTT

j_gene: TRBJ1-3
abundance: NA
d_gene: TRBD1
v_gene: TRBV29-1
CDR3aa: CSVGRGGTGSGNTIYF
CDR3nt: TGCAGCGTTGGCCGGGGAGGGACAGGGTCTGGAAACACCATATATTTT

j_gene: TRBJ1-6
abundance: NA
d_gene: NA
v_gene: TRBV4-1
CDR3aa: CASSLVAWSGDSPLHF
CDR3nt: TGCGCCAGCAGCCTAGTAGCCTGGAGCGGAGATTCACCCCTCCACTTT

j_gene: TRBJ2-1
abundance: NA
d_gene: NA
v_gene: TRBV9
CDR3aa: CASSVGSSVGYNEQFF
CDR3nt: TGTGCCAGCAGCGTAGGGTCTAGCGTGGGCTACAATGAGCAGTTCTTC

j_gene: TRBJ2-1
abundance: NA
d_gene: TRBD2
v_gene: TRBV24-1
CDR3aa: CATSGGGLAGANYNEQFF
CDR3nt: TGTGCCACCAGTGGGGGTGGACTAGCGGGGGCCAACTACAATGAGCAGTTCTTC

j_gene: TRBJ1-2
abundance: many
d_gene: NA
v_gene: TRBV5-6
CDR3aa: CASSWTVDGYTF
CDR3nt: TGTGCCAGCAGCTGGACAGTTGATGGCTACACCTTC

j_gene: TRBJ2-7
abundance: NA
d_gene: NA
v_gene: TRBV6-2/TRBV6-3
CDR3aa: CASSYGGGPYEQYF
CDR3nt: TGTGCCAGCAGTTACGGCGGGGGCCCCTACGAGCAGTACTTC

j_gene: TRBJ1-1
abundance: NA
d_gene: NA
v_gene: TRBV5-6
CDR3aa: CASSLVQAREAFF
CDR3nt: TGTGCCAGCAGCTTGGTCCAGGCGAGAGAAGCTTTCTTT

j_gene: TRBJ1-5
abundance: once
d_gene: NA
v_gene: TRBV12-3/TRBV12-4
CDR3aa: CASSLAPGPQHF
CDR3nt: TGTGCCAGCAGTTTAGCCCCGGGGCCCCAGCATTTT

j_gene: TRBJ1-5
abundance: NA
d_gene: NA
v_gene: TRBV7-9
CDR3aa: CASSRDFLGQSNQPQHF
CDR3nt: TGTGCCAGCAGCCGGGACTTTTTGGGGCAGAGCAATCAGCCCCAGCATTTT

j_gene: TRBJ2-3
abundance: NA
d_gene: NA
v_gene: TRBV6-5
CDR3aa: CASTASWADTQYF
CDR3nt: TGTGCCAGCACGGCTAGTTGGGCAGATACGCAGTATTTT

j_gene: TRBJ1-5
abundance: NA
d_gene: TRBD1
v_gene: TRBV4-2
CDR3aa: CASTLGTGNNQPQHF
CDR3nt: TGTGCCAGCACCCTGGGGACAGGGAACAATCAGCCCCAGCATTTT

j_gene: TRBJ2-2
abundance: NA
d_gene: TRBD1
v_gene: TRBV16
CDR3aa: CASTPTGVNTGELFF
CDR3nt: TGTGCCAGCACCCCGACAGGGGTAAATACCGGGGAGCTGTTTTTT

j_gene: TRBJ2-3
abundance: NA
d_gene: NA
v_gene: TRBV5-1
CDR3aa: CASSIRDLADTQYF
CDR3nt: TGCGCCAGCAGCATCCGGGACTTGGCAGATACGCAGTATTTT

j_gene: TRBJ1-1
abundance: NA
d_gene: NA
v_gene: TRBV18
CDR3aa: CASSPQGFNTEAFF
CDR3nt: TGTGCCAGCTCACCCCAGGGGTTTAACACTGAAGCTTTCTTT

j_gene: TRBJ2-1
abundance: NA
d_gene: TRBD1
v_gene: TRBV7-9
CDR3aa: CASTPRTGGYNEQFF
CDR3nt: TGTGCCAGCACTCCCCGGACAGGGGGTTACAATGAGCAGTTCTTC

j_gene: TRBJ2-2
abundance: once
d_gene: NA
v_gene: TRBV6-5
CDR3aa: CASSLQTSYTGELFF
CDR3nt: TGTGCCAGCAGCCTACAGACGTCTTACACCGGGGAGCTGTTTTTT

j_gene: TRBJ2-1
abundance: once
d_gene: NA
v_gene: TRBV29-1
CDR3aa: CSVEAPSSYNEQFF
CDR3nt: TGCAGCGTTGAAGCCCCGAGCTCCTACAATGAGCAGTTCTTC

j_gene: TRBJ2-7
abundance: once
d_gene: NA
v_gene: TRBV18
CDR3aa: CASSPQTEPGEQYF
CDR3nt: TGTGCCAGCTCACCACAAACAGAGCCCGGCGAGCAGTACTTC

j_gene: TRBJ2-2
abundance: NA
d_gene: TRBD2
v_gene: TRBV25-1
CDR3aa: CASSDKLAGYEELFF
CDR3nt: TGTGCCAGCAGTGATAAACTAGCGGGGTACGAGGAGCTGTTTTTT

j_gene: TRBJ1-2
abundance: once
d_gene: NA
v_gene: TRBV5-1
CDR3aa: CASSFGEGYGYTF
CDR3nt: TGCGCCAGCAGCTTCGGGGAGGGGTATGGCTACACCTTC